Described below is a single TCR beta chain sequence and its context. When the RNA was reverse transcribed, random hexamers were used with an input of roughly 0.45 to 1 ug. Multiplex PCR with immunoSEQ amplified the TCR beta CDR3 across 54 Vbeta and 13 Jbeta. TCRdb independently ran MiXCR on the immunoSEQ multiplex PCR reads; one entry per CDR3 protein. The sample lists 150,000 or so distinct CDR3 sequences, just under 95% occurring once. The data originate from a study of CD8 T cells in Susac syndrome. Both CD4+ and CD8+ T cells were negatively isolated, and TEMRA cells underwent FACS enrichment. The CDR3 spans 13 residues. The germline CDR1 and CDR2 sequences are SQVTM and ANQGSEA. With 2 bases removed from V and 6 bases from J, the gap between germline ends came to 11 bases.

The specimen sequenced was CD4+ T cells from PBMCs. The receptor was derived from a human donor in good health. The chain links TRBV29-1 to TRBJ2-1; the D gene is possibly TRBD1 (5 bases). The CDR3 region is CSVETGASNEQFF. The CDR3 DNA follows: TGCAGCGTTGAAACTGGGGCAAGCAATGAGCAGTTCTTC.